Presented here are 10 T cell receptor beta chains from one specimen sequenced in a study of blood T cell repertoires in COVID-19. Sequenced by immunoSEQ multiplex PCR; TCRdb stores in-frame clones only, minus some. The data show 400,000 to 450,000 clones, about 90% seen once. What was sequenced was PBMCs or T cells enriched from blood (not recorded which). These receptors were taken from a man between 18 and 35 years old who had recovered from COVID-19.

The V and J genes are TRBV27 and TRBJ2-7, with a possible D match to TRBD2 (5 bases). CDR1 and CDR2 from the germline V gene are MNHEY and SMNVEV (reference sequence). Trimming shortened V by 7 bases and J by 0 bases, and 13 bases separated the two germline ends. This CDR3 region has 14 residues. The CDR3 nucleotides read TGTGCCAGCAAAAGACTCGGGGACTCCTACGAGCAGTACTTC. Encoded protein: CASKRLGDSYEQYF.

The chain couples TRBV3-1 (or the pseudogene TRBV3-2) to TRBJ1-1; no reliable D call. Trimming took 1 base from V and 0 from J, leaving 9 bases between them. This CDR3 has 15 amino acids. Germline-derived CDR1 and CDR2 are LGHDT and YNNKEL (reference sequence). CDR3 sequence: CASSQVPGMNTEAFF. The CDR3, as DNA: TGTGCCAGCAGCCAAGTACCAGGCATGAACACTGAAGCTTTCTTT.

This chain connects TRBV9 to TRBJ2-3; 8 positions agree with TRBD2. This CDR3 is built from 15 residues. V trimming: 3 bases; J trimming: 7 bases; junction bases outside the gene matches: 10. CDR1 and CDR2 from the germline V gene are SGDLS and YYNGEE. CDR3 protein: CASSGFSGSGYTQYF. DNA for the CDR3: TGTGCCAGCAGCGGCTTCAGCGGGAGTGGGTATACGCAGTATTTT.

This sequence joins TRBV3-1 (or the pseudogene TRBV3-2) and TRBJ1-1; D not resolved. This CDR3 is built from 11 residues. V was cut by 3 bases and J by 12 bases, with 11 bases left in between. The germline CDR1 and CDR2 sequences are LGHDT and YNNKEL (reference sequence). The CDR3 DNA reads as TGTGCCAGCAGCCAGGTCGCGGAGACTTTCTTT. Residues: CASSQVAETFF.

The chain uses TRBV19 and TRBJ1-1; a weak D match, TRBD1 (5 bases). The CDR3 sequence is 15 residues long. CDR1 is LNHDA and CDR2 is SQIVND in the germline V gene (reference sequence). V lost 1 base and J 1 base, leaving 10 bases between the germline ends. The CDR3 loop reads CASSIVAGPNTEAFF. As DNA, the CDR3 is TGTGCCAGTAGTATAGTGGCAGGGCCGAACACTGAAGCTTTCTTT. Together with reference TRBV19 and TRBJ1-1, the CDR3 gives the full variable domain: DGGITQSPKYLFRKEGQNVTLSCEQNLNHDAMYWYRQDPGQGLRLIYYSQIVNDFQKGDIAEGYSVSREKKESFPLTVTSAQKNPTAFYLCASSIVAGPNTEAFFGQGTRLTVV.

The chain links TRBV10-1 to TRBJ2-3, with D perhaps TRBD2 (6 bases). The CDR3 runs to 14 residues. The V end was cut by 11 bases, the J end by 0 bases, with 15 bases between. Looked up from germline, CDR1 is WNHNN and CDR2 is SYGVQD (reference sequence). The DNA of the CDR3 is TGCGCCTCTAAGGAGGGCCGTAGCACAGATACGCAGTATTTT. This codes for CASKEGRSTDTQYF.

V gene TRBV19 combines with J gene TRBJ1-2; possible D gene TRBD1, 5 bases. The V end was cut by 4 bases, the J end by 0 bases, with 12 bases between. The CDR3 is 15 residues long. In germline, CDR1 is LNHDA, CDR2 SQIVND (reference sequence). CDR3 loop: CASSSVAGTNYGYTF. CDR3 bases: TGTGCCAGTAGTAGTGTCGCAGGGACTAACTATGGCTACACCTTC. Full variable domain (outside the CDR3, taken from reference TRBV19 and TRBJ1-2): DGGITQSPKYLFRKEGQNVTLSCEQNLNHDAMYWYRQDPGQGLRLIYYSQIVNDFQKGDIAEGYSVSREKKESFPLTVTSAQKNPTAFYLCASSSVAGTNYGYTFGSGTRLTVV.

The V and J genes are TRBV4-1 and TRBJ2-3, with D possibly being TRBD1 (6 bases). Trimming cost V 4 bases and J 7 bases, with 21 bases left between them. Germline V lookup: CDR1 MGHRA, CDR2 YSYEKL. This CDR3 has 16 residues. The CDR3 DNA sequence: TGCGCCAGCAGCCCGACCCCCCCGACAGGCCAGAATACGCAGTATTTT. Its translation is CASSPTPPTGQNTQYF.

J is TRBJ2-1 and V is TRBV11-2; 7 bases align to TRBD2. V lost 4 bases and J lost 6; bases outside the gene matches: 6. The germline gives CDR1 SGHAT, CDR2 FQNNGV. The CDR3 is 14 residues long. The CDR3 DNA follows: TGTGCCAGCAGCTCTAGCGGTGGGGCCAATGAGCAGTTCTTC. This sequence encodes CASSSSGGANEQFF.

This chain joins TRBV19 and TRBJ1-2; TRBD1 matches at 7 bases. CDR3 length equals 14 residues. J gave up 4 bases and V 3 bases, and 5 bases lay outside the gene matches. Per germline, CDR1 LNHDA and CDR2 SQIVND (reference sequence). DNA of the CDR3: TGTGCCAGTAGTATGAACGACAGGGCCTATGGCTACACCTTC. Its protein is CASSMNDRAYGYTF. Full variable domain (outside the CDR3, taken from reference TRBV19 and TRBJ1-2): DGGITQSPKYLFRKEGQNVTLSCEQNLNHDAMYWYRQDPGQGLRLIYYSQIVNDFQKGDIAEGYSVSREKKESFPLTVTSAQKNPTAFYLCASSMNDRAYGYTFGSGTRLTVV.